This TCR beta chain was sequenced during a study of T cells in Graves' hyperthyroidism and ophthalmopathy. TCR beta CDR3 regions were amplified from RNA. First-round RT-PCR of the TCR CDR3 relied on the HTBI primer set. MiXCR, run by TCRdb on the multiplex PCR reads, gives a single entry per CDR3 protein. The data contain approximately 600,000 distinct CDR3 sequences, approximately 15% of them singletons. This clonotype was detected ten times or more. Germline V gives CDR1 SGHRS, CDR2 YFSETQ. The V end was cut by 0 bases, the J end by 4 bases, with 17 bases between. The CDR3 has 17 amino acids. The sample was blood. This TCR was sampled from a woman younger than 35 with Graves' ophthalmopathy. The chain joins TRBV5-1 to TRBJ2-1; TRBD1 might be the D (6 bases). CDR3 protein: CASSLASWGTGYNEQFF. The CDR3 bases are TGCGCCAGCAGCTTGGCCTCTTGGGGTACAGGGTACAATGAGCAGTTCTTC.